The clone carrying this T cell receptor (beta chain) was counted ten times or more. Its target is unknown. Making the TCR beta libraries involved quantitative 5'-RACE with molecular barcodes. TCRdb re-derived calls from the 5' RACE reads in MiXCR, one entry per CDR3 protein. The data contain fewer than 550,000 distinct CDR3 sequences, approximately 5% of them singletons. This entry belongs to a study of CD8 T cells in ankylosing spondylitis. Study-level points and caveats: Ankylosing spondylitis blood appeared to be characterized by a TCR beta motif of fewer than ten highly homologous variants.

The germline V gene has CDR1 KGHSH and CDR2 LQKENI. The CDR3 has 15 residues. Trimming took 6 bases from V and 8 from J, leaving 17 bases between them. The receptor comes from a male donor with ankylosing spondylitis. What was sequenced was blood, either unsorted or a sorted T cell fraction (not recorded which). The chain joins TRBV18 to TRBJ1-6, with a possible D match to TRBD1 (6 bases). The CDR3 protein is CASSPGGGLDSPLHF. DNA of the CDR3: TGTGCCAGCTCTCCCGGCGGGGGGCTTGATTCACCCCTCCACTTT.